This is a list of T cell receptor beta chains from one sample in a study of shared clonotypes between healthy human individuals. The method was immunoSEQ multiplex PCR; TCRdb's version includes in-frame clones alone and lacks a portion of them. The data hold approximately 710,000 clones, with less than 95% observed a single time. Sequenced: memory CD8+ T cells from PBMCs. These receptors originate from a man aged 18 to 30 in good health. Some clones in this sample may be carry-over from other donors' samples. Each CDR3 is given with its conserved first and last residue. A D gene is named only where the DNA matches it firmly.

V gene: TRBV7-9
J gene: TRBJ2-1
CDR3 length: 13
D gene: NA
CDR3 protein: CASSLERAREQFF

V gene: TRBV9
J gene: TRBJ2-3
CDR3 length: 15
D gene: NA
CDR3 protein: CASSVDRVVADTQYF

V gene: TRBV7-2
J gene: TRBJ2-5
CDR3 length: 15
D gene: NA
CDR3 protein: CASSFIYTPQETQYF

V gene: TRBV14
J gene: TRBJ1-2
CDR3 length: 15
D gene: NA
CDR3 protein: CASSPHRGGPYGYTF

V gene: TRBV7-9
J gene: TRBJ1-4
CDR3 length: 19
D gene: NA
CDR3 protein: CASSPSPGSVPTMNEKLFF

V gene: TRBV27
J gene: TRBJ2-7
CDR3 length: 13
D gene: NA
CDR3 protein: CASSLGGHYEQYF

V gene: TRBV15
J gene: TRBJ2-3
CDR3 length: 15
D gene: NA
CDR3 protein: CATSVISESTDTQYF

V gene: TRBV5-1
J gene: TRBJ2-2
CDR3 length: 16
D gene: TRBD2
CDR3 protein: CASSATSGRDTGELFF

V gene: TRBV5-8
J gene: TRBJ2-1
CDR3 length: 15
D gene: NA
CDR3 protein: CASSLSKGRYNEQFF

V gene: TRBV9
J gene: TRBJ2-7
CDR3 length: 13
D gene: NA
CDR3 protein: CASSVDVGGEQYF

V gene: TRBV7-9
J gene: TRBJ2-5
CDR3 length: 16
D gene: TRBD1
CDR3 protein: CASSSREGGNQETQYF

V gene: TRBV10-3
J gene: TRBJ2-2
CDR3 length: 17
D gene: TRBD2
CDR3 protein: CAISESVAGGVPGELFF

V gene: TRBV27
J gene: TRBJ2-7
CDR3 length: 14
D gene: NA
CDR3 protein: CASSSWDKAYEQYF

V gene: TRBV27
J gene: TRBJ2-5
CDR3 length: 15
D gene: NA
CDR3 protein: CASSNGGGRLETQYF

V gene: TRBV6-4
J gene: TRBJ2-7
CDR3 length: 11
D gene: NA
CDR3 protein: CASGGTYEQYF

V gene: TRBV7-9
J gene: TRBJ1-5
CDR3 length: 14
D gene: NA
CDR3 protein: CASSLSRDLSPQHF

V gene: TRBV6-6
J gene: TRBJ2-5
CDR3 length: 12
D gene: NA
CDR3 protein: CASSYPRETQYF

V gene: TRBV4-2
J gene: TRBJ1-5
CDR3 length: 16
D gene: NA
CDR3 protein: CASSPNPGEGLQPQHF

V gene: TRBV19
J gene: TRBJ1-6
CDR3 length: 15
D gene: NA
CDR3 protein: CASSPTGTENSPLHF

V gene: TRBV6-5
J gene: TRBJ1-6
CDR3 length: 16
D gene: NA
CDR3 protein: CASSYLRSSYNSPLHF

V gene: TRBV28
J gene: TRBJ2-7
CDR3 length: 15
D gene: NA
CDR3 protein: CASSLLGPRDYEQYF

V gene: TRBV28
J gene: TRBJ2-7
CDR3 length: 16
D gene: TRBD2
CDR3 protein: CASSPAGGISSYEQYF

V gene: TRBV7-9
J gene: TRBJ1-5
CDR3 length: 15
D gene: TRBD1
CDR3 protein: CASSLGRGPDQPQHF

V gene: TRBV28
J gene: TRBJ2-1
CDR3 length: 20
D gene: NA
CDR3 protein: CASSLRPYFYGGSSYNEQFF

V gene: TRBV7-8
J gene: TRBJ1-1
CDR3 length: 14
D gene: NA
CDR3 protein: CASSPRRIGTEAFF

V gene: TRBV4-1
J gene: TRBJ2-7
CDR3 length: 15
D gene: NA
CDR3 protein: CASSQDRPGDYEQYF

V gene: TRBV7-3
J gene: TRBJ1-5
CDR3 length: 15
D gene: NA
CDR3 protein: CASSSRWRGGQPQHF

V gene: TRBV30
J gene: TRBJ2-2
CDR3 length: 15
D gene: NA
CDR3 protein: CAWSVPRQNTGELFF

V gene: TRBV6-5
J gene: TRBJ2-1
CDR3 length: 15
D gene: NA
CDR3 protein: CASSPGVNSYNEQFF

V gene: TRBV29-1
J gene: TRBJ1-1
CDR3 length: 20
D gene: NA
CDR3 protein: CSVVPNPYQTDYGRNTEAFF

V gene: TRBV4-1
J gene: TRBJ2-7
CDR3 length: 15
D gene: NA
CDR3 protein: CASSLRTGLGYEQYF

V gene: TRBV29-1
J gene: TRBJ2-7
CDR3 length: 13
D gene: TRBD1
CDR3 protein: CSVESDRGYEQYF

V gene: TRBV27
J gene: TRBJ2-7
CDR3 length: 13
D gene: NA
CDR3 protein: CASRGRGDYEQYF

V gene: TRBV19
J gene: TRBJ2-7
CDR3 length: 16
D gene: TRBD2
CDR3 protein: CASSTAIGLAGYEQYF

V gene: TRBV7-6
J gene: TRBJ2-1
CDR3 length: 16
D gene: NA
CDR3 protein: CASSTFVSGSYNEQFF